A single sample gave rise to the 31 T cell receptor beta chains below, sequenced in a study of OX40 agonist ivuxolimab in advanced cancers. The repertoire was sequenced with immunoSEQ multiplex PCR; TCRdb's copy has only in-frame clones and lacks some. Of 73,000 or so clones in the sample, under 90% were seen once. The sample in question was CD4+ or CD8+ T cells sorted from blood, obtained in a trial of the OX40 agonist ivuxolimab. The source of these receptors is an adult with an advanced solid tumor such as melanoma, head and neck, liver or kidney cancer.

The chain employs TRBV5-1 and TRBJ2-2; a possible D gene is TRBD2 (5 bases). Deletions cut 7 bases from V and 2 bases from J, with 15 bases between. CDR1 and CDR2 (germline): SGHRS, YFSETQ. This CDR3 comprises 15 residues. The CDR3 DNA sequence: TGCGCCAGCTCGTGGACGGGGAGTAACACCGGGGAGCTGTTTTTT. It translates to CASSWTGSNTGELFF.

This chain connects TRBV7-3 to TRBJ1-1; 7 bases line up with TRBD1. The CDR3 runs to 14 residues. Germline CDR1 is SGHTA and CDR2 is FQGTGA. With 10 bases clipped from V and 5 bases from J, the junction kept 13 bases outside the gene matches. CDR3: CAIPTGWVGTEAFF. CDR3 nucleotides: TGTGCCATTCCGACAGGGTGGGTTGGGACTGAAGCTTTCTTT. The full variable domain, completed using reference TRBV7-3 and TRBJ1-1, is GAGVSQTPSNKVTEKGKYVELRCDPISGHTALYWYRQSLGQGPEFLIYFQGTGAADDSGLPNDRFFAVRPEGSVSTLKIQRTERGDSAVYLCAIPTGWVGTEAFFGQGTRLTVV.

This chain's CDR3 is CASSNKQDGYGYTF. The CDR3 region has the DNA TGTGCCAGCAGCAACAAACAGGATGGCTATGGCTACACCTTC. The chain joins TRBV6-6 to TRBJ1-2; TRBD1 might be the D (5 bases). Trimming left V 6 bases short and J 4 bases short, with 15 bases between. This CDR3 spans 14 amino acids. CDR1 is MNHNY, CDR2 SVGAGI, per germline (reference sequence).

V usage is TRBV7-9 and J usage is TRBJ1-2; the D gene is possibly TRBD1 (5 bases). V was clipped by 7 bases and J by 4 bases, with 13 bases between them. The length of the CDR3 is 13 residues. Germline V gives CDR1 SEHNR, CDR2 FQNEAQ (reference sequence). CDR3 coding DNA: TGTGCCAGCAACAAAGACAGTACCTATGGCTACACCTTC. This codes for CASNKDSTYGYTF.

The chain couples TRBV28 to TRBJ1-1; D call uncertain. V shed 1 base and J shed 0 bases, with 9 bases lying between them. CDR1 and CDR2 (germline): MDHEN, SYDVKM. The CDR3 runs 15 residues. CDR3 in amino acids: CASSLSLRVNTEAFF. The DNA for the CDR3 is TGTGCCAGCAGTTTATCTCTTCGGGTGAACACTGAAGCTTTCTTT.

The chain joins TRBV7-2 to TRBJ2-5; tentative D call: TRBD2 (6 bases). The CDR3 is made up of 16 amino acids. With 2 bases removed from V and 3 bases from J, the gap between germline ends came to 16 bases. Germline V gene data show CDR1 as SGHTA and CDR2 as FQGNSA. CDR3 region: CASSLNVLGGEETQYF. CDR3 sequence (DNA): TGTGCCAGCAGCTTAAACGTGTTGGGGGGAGAAGAGACCCAGTACTTC. The full variable domain, with the rest looked up from reference TRBV7-2 and TRBJ2-5, is GAGVSQSPSNKVTEKGKDVELRCDPISGHTALYWYRQSLGQGLEFLIYFQGNSAPDKSGLPSDRFSAERTGGSVSTLTIQRTQQEDSAVYLCASSLNVLGGEETQYFGPGTRLLVL.

The gene calls are TRBV9 and TRBJ1-1; D perhaps matches TRBD1 (5 bases). The V end was cut by 4 bases, the J end by 6 bases, with 13 bases between. Germline V gives CDR1 SGDLS, CDR2 YYNGEE. The length of the CDR3 is 13 residues. The CDR3 is CASSIDGGAEAFF. The DNA of the CDR3 is TGTGCCAGCAGCATCGATGGGGGGGCTGAAGCTTTCTTT. Variable domain in full (rest from reference TRBV9 and TRBJ1-1): DSGVTQTPKHLITATGQRVTLRCSPRSGDLSVYWYQQSLDQGLQFLIQYYNGEERAKGNILERFSAQQFPDLHSELNLSSLELGDSALYFCASSIDGGAEAFFGQGTRLTVV.

This chain uses TRBV11-3 with TRBJ2-4; no clear D gene. CDR1 is SGHNT and CDR2 is YENEEA in the germline V gene. V was trimmed by 5 bases and J by 1 base, leaving 9 bases between them. The CDR3 length is 14 residues. CDR3 DNA sequence: TGTGCCAGCAGCCCGACCGGGGCCAAAAACATTCAGTACTTC. This translates into CASSPTGAKNIQYF.

The chain uses TRBV7-6 and TRBJ2-1; 8 bases line up with TRBD1. Germline V gene lookup returns CDR1 SGHVS and CDR2 FNYEAQ. J lost 9 bases, V lost 5 bases, and 12 bases had no gene match. The CDR3 totals 15 residues. The CDR3: CASSILTFTGGEQFF. The CDR3 coding sequence is TGTGCCAGCAGCATTTTGACATTTACAGGGGGTGAGCAGTTCTTC.

This clone occurred once. The rearrangement joins TRBV5-8 to TRBJ1-3; maybe TRBD1 (6 bases). The V and J ends lost 5 bases and 9 bases respectively, with 18 bases between them. The germline gives CDR1 SGHTS, CDR2 YDEGEE. The CDR3 totals 14 residues. The CDR3 loop reads CASSYQGPVGTIYF. The CDR3 DNA reads TGTGCCAGCAGTTACCAGGGGCCCGTCGGCACCATATATTTT.

J is TRBJ1-1 and V is TRBV15; D is possibly TRBD1 (5 bases). Germline CDR1 and CDR2: LNHNV and YYDKDF (reference sequence). There are 15 residues in the CDR3. V dropped 5 bases and J dropped 6 bases, with 19 bases sitting between them. The CDR3 DNA reads TGTGCCACCAGCGGTAAAGGGGCCAGCAACCCTGAAGCTTTCTTT. Its translation is CATSGKGASNPEAFF.

This clone occurred once. V gene TRBV7-9 combines with J gene TRBJ1-1; possible D gene TRBD1, 5 bases. The V and J ends lost 0 bases and 0 bases respectively, with 11 bases between them. The CDR3 loop spans 16 amino acids. Per germline, CDR1 SEHNR and CDR2 FQNEAQ (reference sequence). CDR3 sequence: CASSLAQGPVNTEAFF. CDR3 in DNA: TGTGCCAGCAGCTTAGCTCAGGGACCCGTGAACACTGAAGCTTTCTTT.

The chain recombines TRBV12-5 with TRBJ2-7; a possible D gene is TRBD2 (6 bases). Trimming cost V 5 bases and J 2 bases, with 19 bases left between them. CDR3 length: 16 residues. Germline CDR1 reads LGHNT; CDR2 reads FRNRAP. Written as DNA, the CDR3 is TGTGCTAGTGGTCTTGGTATGGGGACTTTCACCTACGAGCAGTACTTC. Its translation is CASGLGMGTFTYEQYF. The full variable domain, rest sourced from reference TRBV12-5 and TRBJ2-7, is DARVTQTPRHKVTEMGQEVTMRCQPILGHNTVFWYRQTMMQGLELLAYFRNRAPLDDSGMPKDRFSAEMPDATLATLKIQPSEPRDSAVYFCASGLGMGTFTYEQYFGPGTRLTVT.

The DNA for the CDR3 is TGTGCCAGCAGTGAAGGGGGGCGGGAGGGCCGTAATGAGCAGTTCTTC. The encoded protein is CASSEGGREGRNEQFF. The rearrangement uses TRBV2 and TRBJ2-1; TRBD2 matches 9 bases. J lost 7 bases, V lost 1 base, and 8 bases had no gene match. The germline V gene encodes CDR1 SNHLY and CDR2 FYNNEI. The CDR3 has 16 amino acids.

In this sample, this clone turned up a few times. The chain joins TRBV11-3 to TRBJ2-1; TRBD1 agrees at 11 bases. The CDR3 extends over 15 amino acids. Germline V gene data show CDR1 as SGHNT and CDR2 as YENEEA. V was pared by 3 bases and J by 9 bases, with 7 bases of the junction left unmatched. CDR3 amino acids: CASSFSGTGGFEQFF. The DNA of the CDR3 is TGTGCCAGCAGCTTCTCCGGGACAGGGGGTTTTGAGCAGTTCTTC.

The chain carries TRBV2 and TRBJ2-1; 12 bases fit TRBD2. V was pared by 8 bases and J by 0 bases, with 8 bases of the junction left unmatched. The length of the CDR3 is 17 residues. CDR1 is SNHLY, CDR2 FYNNEI, per germline. The CDR3 protein is CASQSTSGSLSYNEQFF. In DNA, the CDR3 is TGTGCCAGCCAGTCGACTAGCGGGAGTCTCTCCTACAATGAGCAGTTCTTC.

Written as DNA, the CDR3 is TGTGCCTGGAGTGTAAGGGGTTCACCCCTCCACTTT. Its protein product is CAWSVRGSPLHF. The chain couples TRBV30 to TRBJ1-6; possibly TRBD1 for D (5 bases). This CDR3 contains 12 residues. Trimming removed 0 bases at V and 9 bases at J, with 6 bases between. Per germline, CDR1 GTSNPN and CDR2 SVGIG (reference sequence).

The CDR3 loop reads CASSSRQVPNYGYTF. As DNA, the CDR3 is TGTGCCAGTAGTTCCAGACAGGTCCCTAACTATGGCTACACCTTC. The chain uses TRBV19 and TRBJ1-2; D might be TRBD1 (6 bases). The CDR3 extends over 15 amino acids. Germline CDR1 LNHDA, CDR2 SQIVND (reference sequence). V lost 5 bases and J lost 0, with 13 bases in between.

This clone has just a few counts. This sequence joins TRBV18 and TRBJ2-5; perhaps TRBD1 as D (5 bases). CDR1 and CDR2 from the germline V gene are KGHSH and LQKENI. The length of the CDR3 is 15 residues. V lost 0 bases and J 7 bases, leaving 15 bases between the germline ends. The CDR3 is CASSPPGHGQGTQYF. The CDR3 DNA is TGTGCCAGCTCACCACCGGGCCACGGGCAGGGGACCCAGTACTTC.

This chain links TRBV4-3 with TRBJ2-7; 9 nucleotides match TRBD1. The germline V gene has CDR1 LGHNA and CDR2 YSLEER. Trimming took 2 bases from V and 3 from J; bases not matched to a gene: 5. The CDR3 contains 15 residues. The CDR3 here is CASSQQQGAVYEQYF. The CDR3 coding sequence is TGCGCCAGCAGCCAACAACAGGGGGCGGTCTACGAGCAGTACTTC.

The chain has TRBV6-5 and TRBJ2-1; the D is unclear. Germline CDR1 is MNHEY and CDR2 is SVGAGI. The CDR3 has 15 amino acids. The V and J ends lost 3 bases and 5 bases respectively, with 14 bases between them. The chain's CDR3 is CASSYSDRAHNEQFF. The CDR3 DNA reads TGTGCCAGCAGTTATTCCGACCGGGCCCACAATGAGCAGTTCTTC.

The chain joins TRBV19 to TRBJ1-1; D gene ambiguous. This CDR3 contains 12 residues. V lost 9 bases to trimming and J lost 14 bases, with 22 bases between them. CDR1 LNHDA and CDR2 SQIVND come from the germline V gene (reference sequence). CDR3 sequence (DNA): TGTGCCAGCCGAGGACCCCCGCTGAAGCAATTCTTT. Its translation: CASRGPPLKQFF.

This clone came up once. The rearrangement joins TRBV7-8 to TRBJ2-1; D gene ambiguous. Germline-derived CDR1 and CDR2 are SGHVS and FQNEAQ. The length of the CDR3 is 14 residues. The V and J ends lost 0 bases and 10 bases respectively, with 13 bases between them. CDR3 protein: CASSLAPGPGEQFF. The CDR3 coding sequence is TGTGCCAGCAGCTTAGCGCCGGGCCCCGGCGAGCAGTTCTTC.

V usage is TRBV7-2 and J usage is TRBJ2-7, with 9 nucleotides matching TRBD1. The germline CDR1 and CDR2 sequences are SGHTA and FQGNSA. J lost 3 bases, V lost 5 bases, and 2 bases had no gene match. The length of the CDR3 is 13 residues. The CDR3 DNA reads TGTGCCAGCAGCAGGGGACAGGGCTACGAGCAGTACTTC. It translates to CASSRGQGYEQYF.

The V call is TRBV7-3, the J call TRBJ2-6; D not resolved. The V end lost 2 bases, the J end lost 1 base, and 12 bases lay between the germline ends. Germline V lookup: CDR1 SGHTA, CDR2 FQGTGA. The length of the CDR3 is 17 residues. CDR3 bases: TGTGCCAGCAGCTTACAGGCACTTTTTTCTGGGGCCAACGTCCTGACTTTC. Protein: CASSLQALFSGANVLTF.

This clone has just one count. The chain carries TRBV5-1 and TRBJ2-3, with 10 bases identical to TRBD2. The V and J ends lost 7 bases and 4 bases, in that order; junction bases with no gene match: 9. Germline V gives CDR1 SGHRS, CDR2 YFSETQ. The CDR3 runs to 15 residues. The CDR3: CASVQRGGPADTQYF. The CDR3, as DNA: TGCGCCAGCGTCCAGCGGGGGGGGCCCGCAGATACGCAGTATTTT.

The rearrangement joins TRBV18 to TRBJ2-7; 9 positions agree with TRBD2. CDR3 length equals 15 residues. V lost 4 bases and J lost 0; bases outside the gene matches: 4. Germline V CDR1 and CDR2: KGHSH, LQKENI. CDR3 DNA: TGTGCCAGCTCACGGGGTAGCGGGAGCTCCTACGAGCAGTACTTC. This codes for CASSRGSGSSYEQYF.

This chain links TRBV30 with TRBJ1-2; D is ambiguous. CDR1 GTSNPN and CDR2 SVGIG come from the germline V gene (reference sequence). The CDR3 is 10 amino acids. Between the trimmed V and J ends, which lost 3 bases and 6 bases, there was a span of 5 bases. This CDR3 is CAWRGNGYTF. In DNA form, the CDR3 reads TGTGCCTGGAGGGGTAATGGCTACACCTTC.

The chain employs TRBV30 and TRBJ1-2; D remains unclear. This CDR3 has 15 amino acids. V lost 2 bases, J lost 3 bases, and 16 bases lay in between. Germline V gives CDR1 GTSNPN, CDR2 SVGIG (reference sequence). The CDR3: CAWSPFVKRDYGYTF. DNA of the CDR3: TGTGCCTGGAGTCCTTTCGTTAAACGGGACTATGGCTACACCTTC.

The chain links TRBV9 to TRBJ1-2; D ambiguous. V lost 3 bases to trimming and J lost 8 bases, with 8 bases between them. Germline CDR1 and CDR2: SGDLS and YYNGEE. The length of the CDR3 is 11 residues. The CDR3 sequence is CASSGERGYTF. The CDR3 DNA reads TGTGCCAGCAGCGGCGAAAGGGGCTACACCTTC.

The rearrangement uses TRBV5-1 and TRBJ1-5, with unresolved D. Germline CDR1 and CDR2: SGHRS and YFSETQ. CDR3 length: 16 residues. Trimming took 0 bases from V and 7 from J, leaving 17 bases between them. The CDR3 spells CASSLAGSGSGQPQHF. The CDR3, as DNA: TGCGCCAGCAGCTTGGCCGGTTCAGGCAGCGGGCAGCCCCAGCATTTT.